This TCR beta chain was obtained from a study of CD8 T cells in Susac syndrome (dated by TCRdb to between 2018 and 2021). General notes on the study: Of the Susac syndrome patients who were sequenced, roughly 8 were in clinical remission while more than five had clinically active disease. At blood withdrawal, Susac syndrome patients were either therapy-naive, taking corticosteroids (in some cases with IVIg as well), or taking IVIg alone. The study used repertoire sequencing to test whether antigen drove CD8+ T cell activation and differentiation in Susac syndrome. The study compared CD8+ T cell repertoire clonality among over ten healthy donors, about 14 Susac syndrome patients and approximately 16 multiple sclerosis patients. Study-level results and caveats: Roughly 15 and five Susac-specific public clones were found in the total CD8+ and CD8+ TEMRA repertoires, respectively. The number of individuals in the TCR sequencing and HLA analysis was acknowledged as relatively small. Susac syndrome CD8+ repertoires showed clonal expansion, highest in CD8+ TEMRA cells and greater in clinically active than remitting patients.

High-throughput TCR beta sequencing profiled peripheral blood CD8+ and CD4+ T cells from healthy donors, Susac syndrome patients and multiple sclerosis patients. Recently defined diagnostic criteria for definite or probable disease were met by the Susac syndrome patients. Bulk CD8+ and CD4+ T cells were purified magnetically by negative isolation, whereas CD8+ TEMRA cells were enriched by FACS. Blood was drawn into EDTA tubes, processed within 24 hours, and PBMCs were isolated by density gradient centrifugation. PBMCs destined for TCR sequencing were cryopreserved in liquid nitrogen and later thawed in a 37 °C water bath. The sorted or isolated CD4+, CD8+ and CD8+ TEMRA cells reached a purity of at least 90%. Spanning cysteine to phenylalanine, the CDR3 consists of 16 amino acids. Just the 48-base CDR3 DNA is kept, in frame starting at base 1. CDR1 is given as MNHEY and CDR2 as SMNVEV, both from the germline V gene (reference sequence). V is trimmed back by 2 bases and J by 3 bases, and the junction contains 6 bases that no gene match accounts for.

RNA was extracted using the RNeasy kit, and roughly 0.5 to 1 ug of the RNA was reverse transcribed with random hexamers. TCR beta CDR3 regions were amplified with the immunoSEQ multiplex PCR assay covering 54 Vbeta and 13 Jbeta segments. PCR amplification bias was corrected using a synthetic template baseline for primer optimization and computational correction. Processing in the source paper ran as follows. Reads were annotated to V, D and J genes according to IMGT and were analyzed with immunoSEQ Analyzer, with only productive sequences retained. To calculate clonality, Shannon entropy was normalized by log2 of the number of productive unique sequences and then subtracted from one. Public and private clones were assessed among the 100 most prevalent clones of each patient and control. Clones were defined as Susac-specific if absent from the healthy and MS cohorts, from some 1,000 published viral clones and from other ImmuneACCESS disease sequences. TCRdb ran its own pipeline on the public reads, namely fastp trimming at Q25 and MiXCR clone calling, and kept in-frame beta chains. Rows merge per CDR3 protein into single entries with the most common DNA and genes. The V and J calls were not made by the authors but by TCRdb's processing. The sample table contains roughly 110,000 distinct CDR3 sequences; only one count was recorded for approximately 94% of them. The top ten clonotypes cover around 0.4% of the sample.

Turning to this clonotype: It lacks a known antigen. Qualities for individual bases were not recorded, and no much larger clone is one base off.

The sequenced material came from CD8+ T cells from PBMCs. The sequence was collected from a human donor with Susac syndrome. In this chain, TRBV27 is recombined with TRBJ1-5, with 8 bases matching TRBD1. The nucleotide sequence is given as TGTGCCAGCAGTTTAGGTCCAGGGGGCCCCAATCAGCCCCAGCATTTT. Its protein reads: CASSLGPGGPNQPQHF.